The 2 T cell receptor beta chains reported below all come from one sample, sequenced in a study of cytomegalovirus exposure and HLA in healthy donors. The PCR contained 60 Vbeta and 13 Jbeta primers. The repertoire was sequenced with immunoSEQ multiplex PCR; TCRdb's copy has only in-frame clones and lacks some. This listing includes roughly 100,000 clones. The sequencing input was PBMCs. The receptor set was obtained from a man aged 50-60 years in good health and CMV-seronegative.

The chain has TRBV10-1 and TRBJ2-3; TRBD1 matches 10 bases. V was clipped by 6 bases and J by 1 base; unmatched bases: 7. Germline V gene sequence: CDR1 WNHNN, CDR2 SYGVQD (reference sequence). This CDR3 contains 16 residues. The CDR3 DNA sequence: TGCGCCAGCAGCCGAACCGGGACAGGGGGCACAGATACGCAGTATTTT. This codes for CASSRTGTGGTDTQYF.

The chain couples TRBV10-2 to TRBJ1-3, with D perhaps TRBD1 (5 bases). The V and J ends lost 6 bases and 3 bases respectively, with 12 bases between them. The CDR3 is made up of 14 amino acids. Looked up from germline, CDR1 is WSHSY and CDR2 is SAAADI. For the CDR3, the DNA is TGCGCCAGCAGCAGACAGCAACATGGAAACACCATATATTTT. Protein product: CASSRQQHGNTIYF.